This T cell receptor beta chain was captured by sequencing in a study of T cell changes during pregnancy in multiple sclerosis. Measured with immunoSEQ multiplex PCR; TCRdb has only the in-frame clones, and not every one. In the table there are just under 95,000 clones, around 92% of which are singletons. This CDR3 has 12 residues. With 4 bases removed from V and 2 bases from J, the gap between germline ends came to 6 bases. CDR1 is SGHTA and CDR2 is FQGNSA in the germline V gene. This sequence joins TRBV7-2 and TRBJ2-7; D gene ambiguous. Sequenced here: peripheral blood, sampled in the first trimester of pregnancy. This receptor was identified in a female donor with multiple sclerosis, enrolled in a pregnancy study. The CDR3: CASSSTTYEQYF. Written as DNA, the CDR3 is TGTGCCAGCAGCTCTACTACCTACGAGCAGTACTTC.